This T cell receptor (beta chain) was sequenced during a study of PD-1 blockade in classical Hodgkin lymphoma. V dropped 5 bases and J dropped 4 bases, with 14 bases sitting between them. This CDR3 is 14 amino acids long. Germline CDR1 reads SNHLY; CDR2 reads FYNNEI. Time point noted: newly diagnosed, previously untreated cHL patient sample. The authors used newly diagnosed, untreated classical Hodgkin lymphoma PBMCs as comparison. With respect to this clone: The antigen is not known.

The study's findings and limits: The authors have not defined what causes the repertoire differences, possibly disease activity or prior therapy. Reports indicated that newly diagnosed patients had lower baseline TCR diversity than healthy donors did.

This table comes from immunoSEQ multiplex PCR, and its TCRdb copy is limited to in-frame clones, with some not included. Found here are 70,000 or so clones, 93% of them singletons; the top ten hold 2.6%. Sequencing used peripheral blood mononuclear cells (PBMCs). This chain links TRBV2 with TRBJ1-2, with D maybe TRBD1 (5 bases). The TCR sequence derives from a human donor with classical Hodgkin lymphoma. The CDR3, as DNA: TGTGCCAGCAGTTTGCGTAGGGACGCCTATGGCTACACCTTC. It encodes CASSLRRDAYGYTF.